This passage covers 32 T cell receptor beta chains from one sample sequenced in a study of PD-1 blockade in classical Hodgkin lymphoma. Each of the patients experienced relapse following autologous stem cell transplantation, and their brentuximab vedotin exposure differed. This table comes from immunoSEQ multiplex PCR, and its TCRdb copy is limited to in-frame clones, with some not included. The sample lists tens of thousands of clones; around 91% were seen once. Source: peripheral blood mononuclear cells (PBMCs), taken at baseline. The receptors stem from a human donor with classical Hodgkin lymphoma.

The J gene is TRBJ1-1, the V gene TRBV5-1; D might be TRBD1 (5 bases). V was trimmed by 4 bases and J by 1 base, leaving 14 bases between them. Per the germline V gene, CDR1 is SGHRS and CDR2 is YFSETQ. This CDR3 comprises 15 residues. The CDR3 DNA reads as TGCGCCAGCAGCATTTCGACAGCGACGAACACTGAAGCTTTCTTT. Residues: CASSISTATNTEAFF. The full variable domain, in which reference TRBV5-1 and TRBJ1-1 provide the parts outside the CDR3, is KAGVTQTPRYLIKTRGQQVTLSCSPISGHRSVSWYQQTPGQGLQFLFEYFSETQRNKGNFPGRFSGRQFSNSRSEMNVSTLELGDSALYLCASSISTATNTEAFFGQGTRLTVV.

This chain links TRBV18 with TRBJ1-2, with D perhaps TRBD1 (5 bases). Germline V CDR1 and CDR2: KGHSH, LQKENI. The CDR3 spans 17 residues. V lost 0 bases and J 4 bases, leaving 18 bases between the germline ends. The CDR3 coding sequence is TGTGCCAGCTCACCACCGGTCCGAGGGGAGGATCCCTATGGCTACACCTTC. Protein product: CASSPPVRGEDPYGYTF.

The V call is TRBV5-1, the J call TRBJ2-1; 10 nucleotides match TRBD1. This CDR3 has 14 residues. The V gene's germline CDR1 is SGHRS and CDR2 YFSETQ. The J segment lost 7 bases and the V segment lost 4 bases, leaving 5 bases of the junction unmatched. This CDR3 reads CASSPGTGANEQFF. The CDR3 DNA follows: TGCGCCAGCAGCCCCGGGACAGGGGCGAATGAGCAGTTCTTC.

This chain uses TRBV27 with TRBJ2-4; D not certain. The CDR3 length is 15 residues. Trimming left V 6 bases short and J 2 bases short, with 14 bases between. Germline V gene lookup returns CDR1 MNHEY and CDR2 SMNVEV (reference sequence). The CDR3 reads CASRGFSPTKNIQYF. CDR3 bases: TGTGCCAGCAGGGGATTTTCCCCGACCAAAAACATTCAGTACTTC.

The chain is built from TRBV27 and TRBJ1-2, with 9 bases matching TRBD1. This CDR3 has 13 residues. Germline assignment: CDR1 MNHEY and CDR2 SMNVEV (reference sequence). After removal of 6 bases from V and 2 bases from J, the junction contained 1 base not matched to a gene. The CDR3 bases are TGTGCCAGCAGGGGACAGGGCAACTATGGCTACACCTTC. This sequence encodes CASRGQGNYGYTF.

CDR3 sequence (DNA): TGTGCCTGGACCTCATCCATGGCTCCCCAAGAGACCCAGTACTTC. Protein: CAWTSSMAPQETQYF. V and J are TRBV30 and TRBJ2-5; D gene uncertain. The CDR3 sequence is 15 residues long. In germline, CDR1 is GTSNPN, CDR2 SVGIG (reference sequence). Between the trimmed V and J ends, which lost 4 bases and 1 base, there was a span of 16 bases.

The V call is TRBV4-1, the J call TRBJ2-5; no clear D gene. The CDR3 runs to 13 residues. CDR1 and CDR2 from the germline V gene are MGHRA and YSYEKL. V was cut by 8 bases and J by 2 bases, with 12 bases left in between. CDR3 bases: TGCGCCAGCCGCGCCACAGAGCAAGAGACCCAGTACTTC. Residues: CASRATEQETQYF.

The rearrangement links TRBV19 to TRBJ1-4; D is ambiguous. The CDR3 contains 13 residues. The germline CDR1 and CDR2 sequences are LNHDA and SQIVND (reference sequence). V was cut by 5 bases and J by 3 bases, with 7 bases left in between. The CDR3 loop reads CASSRNANEKLFF. CDR3 coding DNA: TGTGCCAGTAGTCGCAACGCTAATGAAAAACTGTTTTTT.

The chain carries TRBV19 and TRBJ1-3, with TRBD1 matching 8 bases. Germline assignment: CDR1 LNHDA and CDR2 SQIVND (reference sequence). The CDR3 contains 16 residues. Trimming cost V 5 bases and J 0 bases; bases outside gene matches: 6. CDR3 nucleotide sequence: TGTGCCAGTAGTCCTAGACAGGGGAGCTCTGGAAACACCATATATTTT. Protein product: CASSPRQGSSGNTIYF. The variable domain in full, completed from reference TRBV19 and TRBJ1-3, reads DGGITQSPKYLFRKEGQNVTLSCEQNLNHDAMYWYRQDPGQGLRLIYYSQIVNDFQKGDIAEGYSVSREKKESFPLTVTSAQKNPTAFYLCASSPRQGSSGNTIYFGEGSWLTVV.

This sequence joins TRBV7-2 and TRBJ1-6, with D possibly TRBD1 on 5 matching bases. The germline V and J ends were trimmed by 5 bases and 9 bases, with 11 bases remaining between them. The CDR3 totals 13 residues. Germline V gene sequence: CDR1 SGHTA, CDR2 FQGNSA. As DNA, the CDR3 is TGTGCCAGCAGCCTCAATGGGGCTTCACCCCTCCACTTT. Its translation is CASSLNGASPLHF.

The chain has TRBV30 and TRBJ2-7; D perhaps matches TRBD1 (5 bases). The CDR3 has 12 residues. Trimming stripped 5 bases from V and 2 bases from J, with 10 bases between. Germline lookup yields CDR1 GTSNPN and CDR2 SVGIG (reference sequence). The CDR3, as DNA: TGTGCCTGGTCGCGACAGACCTACGAGCAGTACTTC. Amino acid sequence: CAWSRQTYEQYF.

The chain carries TRBV30 and TRBJ1-1, with TRBD1 as a possible D gene (6 bases). Trimming removed 4 bases from V and 9 bases from J, with 12 bases in between. The germline V gene has CDR1 GTSNPN and CDR2 SVGIG (reference sequence). The CDR3 spans 11 residues. CDR3 bases: TGTGCCTGGAAGACAGGTGGGAAAGCTTTCTTT. It encodes CAWKTGGKAFF.

The V call is TRBV6-5, the J call TRBJ1-3; a weak D match, TRBD1 (5 bases). This CDR3 contains 13 residues. Germline CDR1 MNHEY, CDR2 SVGAGI. V lost 7 bases to trimming and J lost 0 bases, with 7 bases between them. The DNA of the CDR3 is TGTGCCAGCATTGGGACCTCTGGAAACACCATATATTTT. It is translated as CASIGTSGNTIYF.

V and J are TRBV2 and TRBJ1-1; 7 bases line up with TRBD1. Germline V lookup: CDR1 SNHLY, CDR2 FYNNEI. J gave up 1 base and V 6 bases, and 11 bases lay outside the gene matches. CDR3 length: 16 amino acids. The CDR3 is CASSRQGPISNTEAFF. The CDR3 nucleotides read TGTGCCAGCAGCCGACAGGGTCCCATCTCGAACACTGAAGCTTTCTTT.

The chain has TRBV5-6 and TRBJ1-6, with D possibly being TRBD1 (6 bases). Trimming shortened V by 5 bases and J by 2 bases, and 17 bases separated the two germline ends. The germline gives CDR1 SGHDT, CDR2 YYEEEE. The length of the CDR3 is 17 residues. CDR3 nucleotides: TGTGCCAGCAGTAGAAAACCCGGGACAACCTATAATTCACCCCTCCACTTT. It specifies CASSRKPGTTYNSPLHF.

In nucleotides, the CDR3 is TGTGCCAGCGGGACAGAAAACACCGGGGAGCTGTTTTTT. Translation gives CASGTENTGELFF. The gene calls are TRBV27 and TRBJ2-2; 7 bases match TRBD1. J lost 2 bases, V lost 8 bases, and 2 bases had no gene match. Germline CDR1 is MNHEY and CDR2 is SMNVEV (reference sequence). This CDR3 region has 13 residues.

A single count supports this clone. V usage is TRBV21-1 and J usage is TRBJ1-2. TRBV21-1 is listed as a pseudogene. This CDR3 is built from 11 residues. Here the CDR3 reads CASREGGGYTF. CDR3 nucleotides: TGTGCCAGCAGGGAAGGTGGTGGCTACACCTTC.

This chain connects TRBV19 to TRBJ1-6; no definite D call. Trimming pared 3 bases from V and 7 bases from J, leaving 4 bases between. Germline V gene data show CDR1 as LNHDA and CDR2 as SQIVND (reference sequence). CDR3 length: 12 amino acids. CDR3 sequence (DNA): TGTGCCAGTAGTATGGTCAATTCACCCCTCCACTTT. Its protein product is CASSMVNSPLHF.

The chain links TRBV18 to TRBJ2-3, with a possible D match to TRBD2 (7 bases). The CDR3 totals 16 residues. From germline, CDR1 is KGHSH and CDR2 LQKENI. Trimming removed 3 bases at V and 5 bases at J, with 18 bases between. The CDR3 coding sequence is TGTGCCAGCTCACCTCTCGGCGGGGGCCAAGGAGATACGCAGTATTTT. It codes for CASSPLGGGQGDTQYF.

The genes are TRBV10-3 and TRBJ2-3, with D uncertain. The CDR3 extends over 12 amino acids. The germline gives CDR1 ENHRY, CDR2 SYGVKD. Trimming shortened V by 5 bases and J by 3 bases, and 6 bases separated the two germline ends. This chain's CDR3 is CAISSTTDTQYF. The CDR3 DNA sequence: TGTGCCATCAGTTCAACTACAGATACGCAGTATTTT.

Concerning this clone: Sequence at one end of the junction differs from germline and may be a read error. This chain links TRBV7-7 with TRBJ2-3; D is perhaps TRBD2 (5 bases). The CDR3 totals 13 residues. Per germline, CDR1 SSHAT and CDR2 FNYEAQ (reference sequence). CDR3 sequence reads: CASSSRGTDTQYF. The CDR3 DNA sequence: TGTGCTAGCAGCTCTCGGGGAACAGATACGCAGTATTTT.

The V gene is TRBV6-1, the J gene TRBJ1-4; D not resolved. Trimming left V 1 base short and J 4 bases short, with 10 bases between. Germline CDR1 reads MNHNS; CDR2 reads SASEGT. The CDR3 contains 15 residues. The chain's CDR3 is CASSEGETYNEKLFF. The CDR3 coding sequence is TGTGCCAGCAGTGAAGGGGAGACCTATAATGAAAAACTGTTTTTT.

The rearrangement uses TRBV7-9 and TRBJ2-7; D not certain. Deletions cut 3 bases from V and 0 bases from J, with 9 bases between. The CDR3 contains 14 residues. The germline CDR1 and CDR2 sequences are SEHNR and FQNEAQ (reference sequence). The CDR3 sequence: CASSFSSSSYEQYF. The CDR3 DNA reads as TGTGCCAGCAGCTTTAGTTCCAGCTCCTACGAGCAGTACTTC.

The chain links TRBV11-2 to TRBJ2-3; TRBD1 agrees at 7 bases. Germline loops: CDR1 SGHAT, CDR2 FQNNGV. V shed 8 bases and J 2 bases; nucleotides not matched to a gene: 10. The CDR3 contains 15 residues. In DNA, the CDR3 is TGTGCCAGCCGACGACCGGGACAGAACACAGATACGCAGTATTTT. It yields the protein CASRRPGQNTDTQYF.

With respect to this clone: This sample includes further DNA sequences coding for the same CDR3. V and J are TRBV27 and TRBJ2-1; D tentatively reads TRBD1 or TRBD2 (5 bases each). CDR3 length equals 15 residues. V dropped 3 bases and J dropped 6 bases, with 15 bases sitting between them. Germline CDR1 is MNHEY and CDR2 is SMNVEV (reference sequence). The CDR3 sequence: CASSLGQGVFNEQFF. The CDR3 DNA reads TGTGCCAGCAGTTTGGGGCAGGGAGTATTCAATGAGCAGTTCTTC.

The chain recombines TRBV6-5 with TRBJ2-5; D is unresolved. This CDR3 region has 10 residues. The V and J ends lost 4 bases and 14 bases respectively, with 11 bases between them. Germline CDR1 MNHEY, CDR2 SVGAGI. The CDR3 loop reads CASSSGPLYF. CDR3 nucleotides: TGTGCCAGCAGTTCCGGGCCCCTCTACTTC.

The V and J genes are TRBV18 and TRBJ1-3; D remains unclear. Germline V gene data show CDR1 as KGHSH and CDR2 as LQKENI. V gave up 3 bases and J gave up 4 bases, with 7 bases separating them. The CDR3 runs 13 residues. Here the CDR3 reads CASSPLDGNTIYF. The CDR3 bases are TGTGCCAGCTCACCGCTCGACGGAAACACCATATATTTT.

The rearrangement uses TRBV5-5 and TRBJ2-7, with D perhaps TRBD1 (5 bases). Germline CDR1 reads SGHKS; CDR2 reads YYEKEE (reference sequence). The CDR3 contains 16 residues. Trimming took off 4 bases at V and 0 bases at J, with 17 bases between the two ends. CDR3 sequence (DNA): TGTGCCAGCAGCACTACAGGCCCCCCGAGCTCCTACGAGCAGTACTTC. This codes for CASSTTGPPSSYEQYF.

This chain joins TRBV5-4 and TRBJ2-3; D unresolved. CDR3 length equals 14 residues. Trimming removed 3 bases at V and 7 bases at J, with 15 bases between. CDR1 SGHNT and CDR2 YYREEE come from the germline V gene (reference sequence). CDR3 in amino acids: CASSSELGLHTQYF. The CDR3 DNA is TGTGCCAGCAGCTCGGAGCTAGGCCTTCATACGCAGTATTTT.

V and J are TRBV6-6 and TRBJ2-7; TRBD1 is a possible D gene (5 bases). The CDR3 is made up of 14 amino acids. The V gene lost 0 bases and the J gene lost 6 bases, with 12 bases spanning the gap. The V gene's germline CDR1 is MNHNY and CDR2 SVGAGI (reference sequence). The CDR3: CASSYSGGAGEQYF. CDR3 nucleotide sequence: TGTGCCAGCAGTTACTCCGGTGGGGCCGGCGAGCAGTACTTC.

CDR3 bases: TGTGCCAGCAGCCAAGGGGCAGGAAACTATGGCTACACCTTC. Translated, it gives CASSQGAGNYGYTF. The chain recombines TRBV7-9 with TRBJ1-2; D is possibly TRBD1 (5 bases). Germline assignment: CDR1 SEHNR and CDR2 FQNEAQ (reference sequence). V shed 5 bases and J shed 2 bases, with 12 bases lying between them. This CDR3 has 14 amino acids.

CDR3 residues: CASSIDRDTEAFF. In DNA, the CDR3 is TGTGCCAGTAGTATCGACAGGGACACTGAAGCTTTCTTT. The chain carries TRBV19 and TRBJ1-1; 7 nucleotides align to TRBD1. V trimming: 3 bases; J trimming: 3 bases; junction bases outside the gene matches: 1. Germline V gene sequence: CDR1 LNHDA, CDR2 SQIVND (reference sequence). This CDR3 has 13 amino acids. Using reference TRBV19 and TRBJ1-1 for the parts outside the CDR3, the full variable domain is DGGITQSPKYLFRKEGQNVTLSCEQNLNHDAMYWYRQDPGQGLRLIYYSQIVNDFQKGDIAEGYSVSREKKESFPLTVTSAQKNPTAFYLCASSIDRDTEAFFGQGTRLTVV.